This T cell receptor (beta chain) was captured by sequencing in a study of cytomegalovirus exposure and HLA in healthy donors. 60 Vbeta and 13 Jbeta primers were used in PCR. Clones were sequenced by immunoSEQ multiplex PCR, and TCRdb holds only the in-frame ones, with some missing. In the table there are roughly 120,000 clones, about two thirds of which are singletons. CDR1 and CDR2 (germline): SGHRS, YFSETQ. This CDR3 has 16 residues. Deletions cut 6 bases from V and 1 base from J, with 18 bases between. Regarding donors, all were healthy bone marrow donors. This clone showed up many times. Its antigen is unknown. General study points: A few V segments could not be told apart, such as TRBV6-2 and TRBV6-3, and were left out. TCR beta sequences reportedly predicted the HLA-A and HLA-B alleles of most subjects accurately. Upon later analysis, HLA-associated TCR beta chains proved more clonally expanded than other, equally common chains.

This TCR was recovered from a man between 60 and 75 years old in good health and CMV-seropositive. The chain employs TRBV5-1 and TRBJ2-3, with D maybe TRBD2 (7 bases). What was sequenced was PBMCs. The CDR3 sequence: CASTRGGQGGTDTQYF. DNA for the CDR3: TGCGCCAGCACTAGGGGGGGGCAGGGAGGCACAGATACGCAGTATTTT.